This T cell receptor beta chain was sequenced for a study of T-cell memory formation after mild COVID-19. V was shortened by 1 base and J by 0 bases, with 10 bases between the two germline ends. This CDR3 has 17 amino acids. CDR1 is MNHEY, CDR2 SVGAGI, per germline. TCRdb ran MiXCR on the 5' RACE reads and lists one entry per CDR3 protein. The sample shows about 180,000 distinct CDR3 sequences, 16% of them seen only once. The clonotype originates from an adult woman who had mild COVID-19 (a few samples of this study predate the infection). Cell type and time point are not known. The rearrangement links TRBV6-5 to TRBJ2-6; a possible D gene is TRBD1 (6 bases). The source material was PBMCs or a T cell subset sorted from them (not recorded which). The CDR3 loop reads CASSYYQGSSGANVLTF. The DNA for the CDR3 is TGTGCCAGCAGTTACTATCAGGGGAGCTCTGGGGCCAACGTCCTGACTTTC.